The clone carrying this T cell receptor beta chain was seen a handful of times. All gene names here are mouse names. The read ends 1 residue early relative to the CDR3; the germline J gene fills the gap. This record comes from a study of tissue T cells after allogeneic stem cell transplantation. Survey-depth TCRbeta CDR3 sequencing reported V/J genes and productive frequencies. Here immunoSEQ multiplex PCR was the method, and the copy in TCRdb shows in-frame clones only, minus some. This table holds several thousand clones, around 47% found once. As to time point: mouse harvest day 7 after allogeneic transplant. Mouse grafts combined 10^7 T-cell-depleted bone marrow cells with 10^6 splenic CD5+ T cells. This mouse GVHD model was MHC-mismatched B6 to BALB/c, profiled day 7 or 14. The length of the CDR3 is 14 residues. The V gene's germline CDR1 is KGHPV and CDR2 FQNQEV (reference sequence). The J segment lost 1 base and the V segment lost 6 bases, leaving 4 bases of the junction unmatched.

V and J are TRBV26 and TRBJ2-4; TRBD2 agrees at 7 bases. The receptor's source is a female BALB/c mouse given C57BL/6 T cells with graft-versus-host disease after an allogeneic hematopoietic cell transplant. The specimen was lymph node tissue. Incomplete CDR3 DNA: TGTGCCAGCAGCGTAACTGGGGGTCAAAACACCTTGTAC. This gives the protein CASSVTGGQNTLY. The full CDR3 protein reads CASSVTGGQNTLYF.